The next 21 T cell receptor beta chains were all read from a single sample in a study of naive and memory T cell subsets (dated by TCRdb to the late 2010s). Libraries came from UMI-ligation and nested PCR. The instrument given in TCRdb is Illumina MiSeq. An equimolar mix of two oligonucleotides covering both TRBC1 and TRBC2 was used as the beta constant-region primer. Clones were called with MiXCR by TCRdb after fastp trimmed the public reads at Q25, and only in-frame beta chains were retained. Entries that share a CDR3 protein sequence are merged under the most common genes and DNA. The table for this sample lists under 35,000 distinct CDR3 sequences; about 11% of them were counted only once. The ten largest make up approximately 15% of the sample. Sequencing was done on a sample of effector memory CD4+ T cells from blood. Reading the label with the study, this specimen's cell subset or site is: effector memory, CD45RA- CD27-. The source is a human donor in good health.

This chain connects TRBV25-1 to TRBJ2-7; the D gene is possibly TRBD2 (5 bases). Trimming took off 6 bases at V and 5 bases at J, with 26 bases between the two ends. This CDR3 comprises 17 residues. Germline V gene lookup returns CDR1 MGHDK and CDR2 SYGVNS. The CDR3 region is CASSRPPGNEKNHEQYF. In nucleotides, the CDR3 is TGTGCCAGCAGCAGGCCTCCGGGAAACGAGAAGAACCACGAGCAGTACTTC.

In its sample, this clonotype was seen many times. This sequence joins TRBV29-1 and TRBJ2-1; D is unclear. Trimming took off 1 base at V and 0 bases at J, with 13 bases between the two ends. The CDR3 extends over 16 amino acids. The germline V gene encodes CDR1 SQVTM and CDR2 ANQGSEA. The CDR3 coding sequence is TGCAGCGTTGAAGTCAGTCCCCCTAGCTCCTACAATGAGCAGTTCTTC. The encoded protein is CSVEVSPPSSYNEQFF.

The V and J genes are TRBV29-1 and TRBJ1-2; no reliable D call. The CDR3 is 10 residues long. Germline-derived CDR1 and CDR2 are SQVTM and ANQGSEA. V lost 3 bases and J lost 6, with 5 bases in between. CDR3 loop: CSVDQNGYTF. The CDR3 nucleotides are TGCAGCGTTGATCAGAATGGCTACACCTTC.

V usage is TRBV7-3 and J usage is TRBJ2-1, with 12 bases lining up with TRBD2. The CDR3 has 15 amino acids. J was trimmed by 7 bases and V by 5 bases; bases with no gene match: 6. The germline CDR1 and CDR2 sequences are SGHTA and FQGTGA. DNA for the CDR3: TGTGCCAGCAGCCCAAGGACTAGCGGGGCGAATGAGCAGTTCTTC. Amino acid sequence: CASSPRTSGANEQFF. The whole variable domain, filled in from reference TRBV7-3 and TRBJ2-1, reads GAGVSQTPSNKVTEKGKYVELRCDPISGHTALYWYRQSLGQGPEFLIYFQGTGAADDSGLPNDRFFAVRPEGSVSTLKIQRTERGDSAVYLCASSPRTSGANEQFFGPGTRLTVL.

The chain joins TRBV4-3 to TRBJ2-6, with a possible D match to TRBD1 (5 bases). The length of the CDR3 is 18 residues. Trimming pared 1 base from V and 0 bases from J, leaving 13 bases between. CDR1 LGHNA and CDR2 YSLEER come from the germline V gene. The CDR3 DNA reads TGCGCCAGCAGCCAAGGGGGCGTGCCCCTCTCTGGGGCCAACGTCCTGACTTTC. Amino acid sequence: CASSQGGVPLSGANVLTF.

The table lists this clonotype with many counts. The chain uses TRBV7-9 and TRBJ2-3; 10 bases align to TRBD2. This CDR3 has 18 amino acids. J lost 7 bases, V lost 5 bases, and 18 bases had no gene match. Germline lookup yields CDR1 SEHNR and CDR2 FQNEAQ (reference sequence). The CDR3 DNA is TGTGCCAGCAGCCAACAGGACCTGTTAGCGGGGGGAAGCTATACGCAGTATTTT. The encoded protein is CASSQQDLLAGGSYTQYF.

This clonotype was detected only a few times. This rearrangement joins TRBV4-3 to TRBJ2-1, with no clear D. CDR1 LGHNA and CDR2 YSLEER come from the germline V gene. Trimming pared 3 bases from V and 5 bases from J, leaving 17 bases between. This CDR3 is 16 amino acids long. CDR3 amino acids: CASSQYLNAANNEQFF. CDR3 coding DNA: TGCGCCAGCAGCCAGTACTTGAACGCAGCAAACAATGAGCAGTTCTTC.

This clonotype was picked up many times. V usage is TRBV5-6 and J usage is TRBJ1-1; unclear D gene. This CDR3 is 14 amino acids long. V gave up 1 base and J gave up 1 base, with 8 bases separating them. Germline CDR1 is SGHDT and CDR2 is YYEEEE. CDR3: CASSLLGTNTEAFF. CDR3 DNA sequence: TGTGCCAGCAGCTTGTTGGGCACGAACACTGAAGCTTTCTTT.

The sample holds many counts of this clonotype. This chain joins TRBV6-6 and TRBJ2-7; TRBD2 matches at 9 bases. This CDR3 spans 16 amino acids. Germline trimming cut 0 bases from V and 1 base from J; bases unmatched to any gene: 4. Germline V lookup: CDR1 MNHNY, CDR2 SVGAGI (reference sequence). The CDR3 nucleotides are TGTGCCAGCAGTTACTCGACTAGCGGCAAATCCTACGAGCAGTACTTC. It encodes CASSYSTSGKSYEQYF.

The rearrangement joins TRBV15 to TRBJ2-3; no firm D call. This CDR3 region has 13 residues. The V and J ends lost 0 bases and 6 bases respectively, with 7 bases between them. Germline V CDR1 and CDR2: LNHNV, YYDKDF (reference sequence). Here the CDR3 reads CATSREALDTQYF. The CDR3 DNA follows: TGTGCCACCAGCAGAGAGGCCTTGGATACGCAGTATTTT.

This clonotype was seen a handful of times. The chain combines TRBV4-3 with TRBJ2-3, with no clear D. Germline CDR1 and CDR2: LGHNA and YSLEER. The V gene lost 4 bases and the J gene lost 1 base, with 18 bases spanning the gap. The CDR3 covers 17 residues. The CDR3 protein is CASSPQNPPLGTDTQYF. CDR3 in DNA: TGCGCCAGCAGCCCGCAAAATCCCCCGTTGGGCACAGATACGCAGTATTTT.

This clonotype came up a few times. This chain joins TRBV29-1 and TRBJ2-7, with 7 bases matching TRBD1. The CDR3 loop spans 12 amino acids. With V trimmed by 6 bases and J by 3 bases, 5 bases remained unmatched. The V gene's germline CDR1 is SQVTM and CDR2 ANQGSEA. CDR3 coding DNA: TGCAGCGTCGCGAGACAGGGCTACGAGCAGTACTTC. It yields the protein CSVARQGYEQYF.

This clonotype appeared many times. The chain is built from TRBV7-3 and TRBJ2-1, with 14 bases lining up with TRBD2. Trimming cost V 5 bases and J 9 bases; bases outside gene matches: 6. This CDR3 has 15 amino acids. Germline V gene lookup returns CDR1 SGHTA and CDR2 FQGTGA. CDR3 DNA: TGTGCCAGCAGCCCCGGGACTAGCGGGAGTTTTGAGCAGTTCTTC. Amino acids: CASSPGTSGSFEQFF.

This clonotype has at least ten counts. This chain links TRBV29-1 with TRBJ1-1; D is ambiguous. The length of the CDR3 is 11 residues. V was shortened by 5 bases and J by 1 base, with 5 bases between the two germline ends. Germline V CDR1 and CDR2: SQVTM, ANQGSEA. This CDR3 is CSVQANTEAFF. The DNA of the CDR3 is TGCAGCGTTCAGGCGAACACTGAAGCTTTCTTT.

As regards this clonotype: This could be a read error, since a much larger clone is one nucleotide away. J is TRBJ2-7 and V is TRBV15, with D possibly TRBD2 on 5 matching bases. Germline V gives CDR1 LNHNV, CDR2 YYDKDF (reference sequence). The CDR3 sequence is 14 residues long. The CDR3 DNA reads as TGTGCCACCAGCGGCTGGCGGGCAGGCAGCGAGCTGTACTTC. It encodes CATSGWRAGSELYF.

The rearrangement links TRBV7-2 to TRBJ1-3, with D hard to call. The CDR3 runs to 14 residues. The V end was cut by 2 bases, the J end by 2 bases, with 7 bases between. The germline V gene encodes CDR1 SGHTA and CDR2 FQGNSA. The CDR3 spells CASSLSIPGNTIYF. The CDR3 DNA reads TGTGCCAGCAGCTTATCTATTCCTGGAAACACCATATATTTT.

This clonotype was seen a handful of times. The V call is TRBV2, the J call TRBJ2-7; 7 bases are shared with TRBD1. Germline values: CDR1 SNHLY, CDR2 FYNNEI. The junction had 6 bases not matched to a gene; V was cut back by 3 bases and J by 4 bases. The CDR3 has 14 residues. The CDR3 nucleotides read TGTGCCAGCAGTGAGCAGGGGGTGTGGTACGAGCAGTACTTC. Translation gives CASSEQGVWYEQYF.

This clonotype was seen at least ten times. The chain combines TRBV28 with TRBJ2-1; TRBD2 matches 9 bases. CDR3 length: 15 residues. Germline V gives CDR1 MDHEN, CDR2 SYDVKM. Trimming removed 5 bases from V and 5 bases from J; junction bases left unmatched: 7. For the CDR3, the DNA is TGTGCCAGCAGTACTGCTAGCGGGGCCCACAATGAGCAGTTCTTC. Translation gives CASSTASGAHNEQFF.

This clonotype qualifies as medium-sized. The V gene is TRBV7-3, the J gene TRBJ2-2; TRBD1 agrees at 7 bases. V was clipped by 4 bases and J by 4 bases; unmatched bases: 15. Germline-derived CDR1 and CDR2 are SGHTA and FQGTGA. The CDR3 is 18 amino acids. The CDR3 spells CASSSTPIGTAGTGELFF. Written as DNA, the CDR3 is TGTGCCAGCAGCTCAACCCCAATTGGGACAGCCGGCACCGGGGAGCTGTTTTTT.

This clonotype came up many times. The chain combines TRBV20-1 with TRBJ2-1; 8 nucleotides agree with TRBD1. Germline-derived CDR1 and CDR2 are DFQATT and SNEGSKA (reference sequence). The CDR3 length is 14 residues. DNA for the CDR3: TGCGGAGTGGGCGACAGGGGACGATACAATGAGCAGTTCTTC. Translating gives CGVGDRGRYNEQFF.

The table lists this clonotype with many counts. CDR3 in amino acids: CASSLARTRDREYEQYF. DNA of the CDR3: TGTGCCAGCAGCTTAGCGAGAACCCGGGACAGGGAGTACGAGCAGTACTTC. V gene TRBV7-2 combines with J gene TRBJ2-7; 9 bases are a match to TRBD1. The CDR3 length is 17 residues. Germline-derived CDR1 and CDR2 are SGHTA and FQGNSA. After removal of 0 bases from V and 4 bases from J, the junction contained 10 bases not matched to a gene.